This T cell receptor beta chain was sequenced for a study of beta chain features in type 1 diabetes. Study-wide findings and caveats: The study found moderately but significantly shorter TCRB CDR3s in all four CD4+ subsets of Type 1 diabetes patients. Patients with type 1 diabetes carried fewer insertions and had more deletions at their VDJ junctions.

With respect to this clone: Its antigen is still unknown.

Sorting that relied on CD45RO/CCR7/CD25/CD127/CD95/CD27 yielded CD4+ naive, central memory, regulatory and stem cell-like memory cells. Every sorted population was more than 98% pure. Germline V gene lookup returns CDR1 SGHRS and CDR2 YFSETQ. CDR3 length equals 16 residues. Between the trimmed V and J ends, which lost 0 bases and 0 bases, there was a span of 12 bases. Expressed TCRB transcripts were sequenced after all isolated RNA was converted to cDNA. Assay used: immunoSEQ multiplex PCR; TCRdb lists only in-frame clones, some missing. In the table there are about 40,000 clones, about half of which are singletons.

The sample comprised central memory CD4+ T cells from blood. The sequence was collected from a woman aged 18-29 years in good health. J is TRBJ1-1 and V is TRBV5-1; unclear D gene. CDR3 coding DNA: TGCGCCAGCAGCTTGGCCTATGCCGGGATGAACACTGAAGCTTTCTTT. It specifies CASSLAYAGMNTEAFF.